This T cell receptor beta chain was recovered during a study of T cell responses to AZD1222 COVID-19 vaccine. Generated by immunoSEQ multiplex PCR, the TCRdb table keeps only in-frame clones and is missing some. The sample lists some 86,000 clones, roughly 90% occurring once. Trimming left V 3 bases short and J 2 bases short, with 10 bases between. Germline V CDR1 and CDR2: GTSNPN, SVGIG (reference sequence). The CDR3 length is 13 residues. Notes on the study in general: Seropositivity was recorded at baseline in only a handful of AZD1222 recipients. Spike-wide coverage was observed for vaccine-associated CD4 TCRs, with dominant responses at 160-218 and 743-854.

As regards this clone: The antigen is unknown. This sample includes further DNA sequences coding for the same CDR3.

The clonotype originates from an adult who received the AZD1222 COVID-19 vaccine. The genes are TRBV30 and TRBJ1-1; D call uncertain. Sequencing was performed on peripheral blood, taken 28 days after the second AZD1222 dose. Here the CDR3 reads CAWRTGPNTEAFF. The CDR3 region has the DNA TGTGCCTGGAGAACGGGCCCAAACACTGAAGCTTTCTTT.